This TCR beta chain was identified in a study of metastatic and nonmetastatic thyroid tumors. With regard to this clone: One junction end disagrees with the germline gene, perhaps due to a read error.

Original analysis: Clinicopathological groups differed in CDR3, with these differences serving to build a distant-metastasis classifier for papillary thyroid cancer. TCRdb reprocessed the PCR reads via MiXCR. Here the V and J calls rest on TCRdb's processing, not on the authors' analysis. The sample consists of tens of thousands of clones, under 25% of them appearing once. CDR3 length: 14 amino acids. From germline, CDR1 is MGHDK and CDR2 SYGVNS. No treatment had been given to any patient before thyroid surgery. The chain combines TRBV25-1 with TRBJ2-2, with D unresolved. The source of this sequence is a female donor with papillary thyroid cancer or a benign thyroid nodule (not recorded which). Some clones in this sample may be carry-over from other donors' samples. Sequencing was carried out using tumor tissue. CDR3 coding DNA: TGTGCAAGCAGTGAATACCGGGACACCGGGGAGCTGTTTTTT. This translates into CASSEYRDTGELFF.